This TCR beta chain was identified in a study of T cells in Graves' hyperthyroidism and ophthalmopathy. Study at large: Before any treatment, at initial diagnosis, peripheral blood was collected. General observations from the study: The model anticipated ophthalmopathy a median about 7.1 months pre-onset.

This clonotype was observed a handful of times. Its antigen is not identified. Researchers took RNA transcripts and amplified the TCR beta CDR3 regions from them. The HTBI set primed first-round TCR CDR3 RT-PCR. TCRdb redid the calling of the multiplex PCR reads with MiXCR, one entry per CDR3 protein. The sample gives under 350,000 distinct CDR3 sequences, approximately 13% of which show up once; 34% is in the top ten. The V and J ends lost 5 bases and 3 bases respectively, with 12 bases between them. The CDR3 has 14 amino acids. Germline loops: CDR1 KGHDR, CDR2 SFDVKD. This TCR was sampled from a middle-aged woman with Graves' ophthalmopathy. The sequenced material came from blood. This chain uses TRBV24-1 with TRBJ1-2; D is perhaps TRBD1 (6 bases). This CDR3 reads CATSGRGPHYGYTF. CDR3 bases: TGTGCCACCAGTGGACGGGGGCCCCACTATGGCTACACCTTC.